The rows below give T cell receptor beta chains drawn from one sample of a study of cytomegalovirus exposure and HLA in healthy donors. TCRdb's table, derived via immunoSEQ multiplex PCR, lists solely in-frame clones and lacks some. The sample holds roughly 120,000 clones, about 76% seen once. Input material: PBMCs. These receptors came from an older woman in good health and CMV-seropositive. CDR3s include the opening cysteine and the closing phenylalanine or tryptophan.

j_gene,v_gene,CDR3aa
TRBJ1-1,TRBV5-1,CASSSGGGPNTEAFF
TRBJ2-5,TRBV2,CACYTQGSQETQYF
TRBJ2-2,TRBV6-6,CASIRMSDTGELFF
TRBJ2-3,TRBV7-2,CASRLAGGDTQYF
TRBJ2-3,TRBV6-4,CASSLQASGGTDTQYF
TRBJ1-2,TRBV5-8,CASSLGLGVDYGYTF
TRBJ2-4,TRBV7-2,CASKTQGALAKNIQYF
TRBJ1-1,TRBV23-1,CASSQEGQGGTEAFF
TRBJ2-2,TRBV6-1,CASSEYASQGTGELFF
TRBJ1-6,TRBV7-2,CASSPGTGVDYNSPLHF
TRBJ2-5,TRBV5-6,CASSLPSSYQETQYF
TRBJ1-4,TRBV6-5,CASTSGGLGEKLFF
TRBJ2-2,TRBV5-6,CASSWGGANTGELFF
TRBJ2-1,TRBV7-3,CASSTGLKNEQFF
TRBJ1-2,TRBV30,CAWRPGRNGYTF
TRBJ1-5,TRBV5-6,CASSSSQDQPQHF
TRBJ1-6,TRBV9,CASSASGAWAPLHF
TRBJ2-7,TRBV11-2,CASRRTGEDEQYF
TRBJ1-1,TRBV11-2,CASSWLQGAATEAFF
TRBJ2-5,TRBV4-3,CASSRGLAGAIQETQYF
TRBJ1-2,TRBV6-5,CASSYGPPGYYGYTF
TRBJ2-3,TRBV5-1,CASSLRASGESTDTQYF
TRBJ2-2,TRBV10-3,CAMSPGLVAGELFF
TRBJ2-5,TRBV5-6,CASRVGSTAQYF
TRBJ1-1,TRBV2,CASRGSGGGGEAFF
TRBJ2-7,TRBV30,CAGRDRYYEQYF
TRBJ1-2,TRBV4-3,CASSLYPRDRGSYGYTF
TRBJ2-1,TRBV19,CASSARRGSYNEQFF
TRBJ2-7,TRBV11-2,CASSRRPSVSGVVLHEQYF
TRBJ2-1,TRBV2,CASRETASARVYNEQFF
TRBJ1-5,TRBV6-1,CASSVTGSNQPQHF
TRBJ1-3,TRBV27,CASSLTGLSGNTIYF
TRBJ1-5,TRBV18,CASSFDRARNQPQHF
TRBJ2-2,TRBV7-3,CASSEGLAGVIGELFF
TRBJ1-6,TRBV2,CASSEARGNSPLHF
TRBJ1-2,TRBV6-1,CASRRDGYTF
TRBJ2-7,TRBV2,CASRTRQSYEQYF
TRBJ2-5,TRBV2,CASSEGTGGNQETQYF
TRBJ2-2,TRBV5-6,CASSLGRGVRTGELFF
TRBJ2-7,TRBV5-8,CASSLGTGTGGYEQYF
TRBJ1-2,TRBV4-3,CASSQDGGSGYTF
TRBJ2-7,TRBV15,CATSRGGGRGMEQYF
TRBJ1-6,TRBV9,CASSVGGDGTPLHF
TRBJ2-7,TRBV4-3,CASSEGLGGETYEQYF
TRBJ2-7,TRBV6-5,CASRLDRGVYEQYF
TRBJ1-6,TRBV5-4,CASSAGTGGSPLHF
TRBJ1-2,TRBV2,CASRAQGMYSSDYGYTF